This is a list of T cell receptor beta chains from one sample in a study of cytomegalovirus exposure and HLA in healthy donors. The repertoire was sequenced with immunoSEQ multiplex PCR; TCRdb's copy has only in-frame clones and lacks some. Among about 160,000 clones, roughly 72% were seen once, and the ten largest hold about 7%. Material for sequencing was PBMCs. The source is a man in his forties in good health and CMV-seropositive. The CDR3 runs from the conserved cysteine through the conserved F or W. The D gene is left open where the match is weak. A clone size is listed for some rows: how often the clone was seen (once, few, many), or a class if it is expanded.

CDR3	DNA	V	size	J	D
CASSITGSYNEQFF	TGTGCCAGTAGTATTACGGGGTCTTACAATGAGCAGTTCTTC	TRBV19	few	TRBJ2-1	NA
CASSRGQGGYGYTF	TGTGCCAGCAGCCGCGGACAGGGCGGATATGGCTACACCTTC	TRBV5-5	NA	TRBJ1-2	TRBD1
CASTTGPTAATNEKLFF	TGTGCCAGCACCACAGGACCCACAGCCGCAACTAATGAAAAACTGTTTTTT	TRBV5-6	once	TRBJ1-4	NA
CASTRRGSYEQYF	TGTGCCAGCACGAGGAGGGGTTCCTACGAGCAGTACTTC	TRBV6-5	few	TRBJ2-7	NA
CSVEGQNYGYTF	TGCAGCGTTGAAGGGCAGAACTATGGCTACACCTTC	TRBV29-1	few	TRBJ1-2	NA
CASSPGQGRGQETQYF	TGTGCCAGCTCACCGGGACAGGGGAGGGGCCAAGAGACCCAGTACTTC	TRBV18	NA	TRBJ2-5	TRBD1
CASSALGGNTGELFF	TGCGCCAGCAGCGCTCTCGGAGGAAACACCGGGGAGCTGTTTTTT	TRBV5-1	NA	TRBJ2-2	NA
CASSQGQGGDQPQHF	TGTGCCAGCTCTCAAGGACAGGGGGGTGATCAGCCCCAGCATTTT	TRBV18	NA	TRBJ1-5	TRBD1
CASSQGTSLLNEQFF	TGTGCCAGCAGCCAAGGGACTAGCCTGCTCAATGAGCAGTTCTTC	TRBV11-3	NA	TRBJ2-1	TRBD2
CAIRGTANTEAFF	TGTGCCATCAGGGGGACAGCGAACACTGAAGCTTTCTTT	TRBV10-3	few	TRBJ1-1	TRBD1
CASSSTGGAYNEQFF	TGTGCCAGCAGTTCAACAGGGGGTGCCTACAATGAGCAGTTCTTC	TRBV6-5	NA	TRBJ2-1	TRBD1
CASSQGDRIYEQYF	TGCGCCAGCAGCCAAGGGGACAGAATCTACGAGCAGTACTTC	TRBV4-1	once	TRBJ2-7	TRBD1
CASSLVAGLAETQYF	TGTGCCAGCAGCTTGGTAGCGGGGCTCGCGGAGACCCAGTACTTC	TRBV5-6	few	TRBJ2-5	TRBD2
CASSLRGETQYF	TGTGCTAGCAGCCTCCGAGGGGAGACCCAGTACTTC	TRBV7-7	NA	TRBJ2-5	NA
CASSSRGGLLYQETQYF	TGTGCCAGCAGCTCCCGGGGGGGGTTACTGTACCAAGAGACCCAGTACTTC	TRBV5-5	NA	TRBJ2-5	TRBD2
CASSQKAGADGETQYF	TGTGCCAGCAGCCAAAAGGCAGGCGCCGATGGAGAGACCCAGTACTTC	TRBV4-2	once	TRBJ2-5	NA
CSVYRRQLSTDTQYF	TGCAGCGTTTATCGTAGACAGCTATCCACAGATACGCAGTATTTT	TRBV29-1	NA	TRBJ2-3	NA
CASRESGGNEQYF	TGTGCCAGTAGAGAGTCAGGGGGTAACGAGCAGTACTTC	TRBV19	NA	TRBJ2-7	TRBD1
CAIKAQGTGVDTQYF	TGTGCCATCAAGGCGCAGGGGACAGGGGTCGATACGCAGTATTTT	TRBV10-3	NA	TRBJ2-3	TRBD1
CASSIDHGQGAYGYTF	TGTGCCAGTAGTATAGATCATGGGCAGGGCGCCTATGGCTACACCTTC	TRBV19	NA	TRBJ1-2	NA
CASSLVVSRGETQYF	TGTGCCAGCAGCTTAGTCGTCTCTAGGGGCGAGACCCAGTACTTC	TRBV7-2	NA	TRBJ2-5	NA
CASSVQGATNEKLFF	TGCGCCAGCAGTGTACAGGGGGCAACTAATGAAAAACTGTTTTTT	TRBV10-1	few	TRBJ1-4	TRBD1
CASRDRGGSDTQYF	TGTGCCAGCAGGGACAGGGGAGGATCAGATACGCAGTATTTT	TRBV2	NA	TRBJ2-3	TRBD1
CASSLAQGPVEKLFF	TGTGCCAGCAGCTTAGCACAGGGTCCCGTCGAAAAACTGTTTTTT	TRBV7-9	NA	TRBJ1-4	NA
CASSHGGGTGAATNEKLFF	TGCGCCAGCAGCCATGGGGGGGGGACAGGGGCTGCAACTAATGAAAAACTGTTTTTT	TRBV4-3	NA	TRBJ1-4	TRBD1
CASGLGSGYTF	TGTGCCAGCGGCCTCGGGTCTGGCTACACCTTC	TRBV27	NA	TRBJ1-2	NA
CASSEIHYSNQPQHF	TGTGCCAGCAGTGAAATACATTATAGCAATCAGCCCCAGCATTTT	TRBV2	NA	TRBJ1-5	NA
CASSDAPNYAFGTDTQYF	TGCGCCAGCAGCGACGCTCCCAACTACGCCTTCGGCACAGATACGCAGTATTTT	TRBV4-3	NA	TRBJ2-3	NA
CASSPPDLAGGTDTQYF	TGTGCCAGTAGTCCCCCCGACCTAGCGGGGGGCACAGATACGCAGTATTTT	TRBV19	NA	TRBJ2-3	TRBD2
CASSLAVGGGLGELFF	TGTGCCAGCAGCCTTGCTGTTGGCGGGGGGCTCGGGGAGCTGTTTTTT	TRBV11-1	NA	TRBJ2-2	TRBD2
CASSLLAATGELFF	TGTGCCAGCAGCTTATTAGCGGCCACCGGGGAGCTGTTTTTT	TRBV7-3	NA	TRBJ2-2	NA
CASSLDRNYEQYF	TGTGCCAGCAGCTTGGACAGAAACTACGAGCAGTACTTC	TRBV7-3	NA	TRBJ2-7	NA
CASSLRGLDDEQYF	TGTGCCAGCAGCTTAAGAGGCCTAGATGACGAGCAGTACTTC	TRBV13	NA	TRBJ2-7	NA
CSVAAGGEQFF	TGCAGCGTCGCGGCCGGGGGTGAGCAGTTCTTC	TRBV29-1	NA	TRBJ2-1	NA
CASSRTGEAYGYTF	TGTGCCAGCTCACGGACAGGGGAGGCCTATGGCTACACCTTC	TRBV18	few	TRBJ1-2	TRBD1